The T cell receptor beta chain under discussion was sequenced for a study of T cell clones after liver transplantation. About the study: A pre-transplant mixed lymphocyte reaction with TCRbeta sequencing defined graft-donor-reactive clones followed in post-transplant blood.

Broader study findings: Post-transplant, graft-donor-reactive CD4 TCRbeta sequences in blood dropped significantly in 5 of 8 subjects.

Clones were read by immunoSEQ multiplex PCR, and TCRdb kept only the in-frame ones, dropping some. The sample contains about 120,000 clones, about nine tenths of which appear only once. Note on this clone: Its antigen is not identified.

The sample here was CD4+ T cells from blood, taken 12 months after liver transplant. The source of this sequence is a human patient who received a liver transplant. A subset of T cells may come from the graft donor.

CDR3 DNA sequence: TGTGCCAGCAGCCCGGGCCTAGCCTACGAGCAGTACTTC. Its translation is CASSPGLAYEQYF. The chain has TRBV25-1 and TRBJ2-7, with D uncertain. Germline V gene lookup returns CDR1 MGHDK and CDR2 SYGVNS. This CDR3 is 13 amino acids long. The V and J ends lost 6 bases and 2 bases respectively, with 11 bases between them.